Following are 2 T cell receptor beta chains from one sample sequenced in a study of T cell responses to AZD1222 COVID-19 vaccine. The assay was immunoSEQ multiplex PCR, and TCRdb's table has in-frame clones only and misses some. Among some 160,000 clones, 85% to 95% were seen once, and the ten largest hold 0.7% to 0.9%. The material was peripheral blood, obtained on day 0 of AZD1222 vaccination. The receptors shown here come from an adult in good health.

This rearrangement joins TRBV4-1 to TRBJ2-3; D remains unclear. CDR3 size: 15 residues. Germline V gene sequence: CDR1 MGHRA, CDR2 YSYEKL. The V gene lost 0 bases and the J gene lost 5 bases, with 12 bases spanning the gap. CDR3 coding DNA: TGCGCCAGCAGCCAAGATCGGTCAAGTGGAGATACGCAGTATTTT. Translating it yields CASSQDRSSGDTQYF.

This clone was detected a few times. V is TRBV3-1 (or the pseudogene TRBV3-2) and J is TRBJ1-5, with a possible D match to TRBD1 (5 bases). Deletions cut 1 base from V and 6 bases from J, with 10 bases between. CDR3 length equals 14 residues. Germline CDR1 reads LGHDT; CDR2 reads YNNKEL (reference sequence). CDR3 in amino acids: CASSQGQGGQPQHF. The CDR3 DNA follows: TGTGCCAGCAGCCAAGGCCAGGGAGGTCAGCCCCAGCATTTT.